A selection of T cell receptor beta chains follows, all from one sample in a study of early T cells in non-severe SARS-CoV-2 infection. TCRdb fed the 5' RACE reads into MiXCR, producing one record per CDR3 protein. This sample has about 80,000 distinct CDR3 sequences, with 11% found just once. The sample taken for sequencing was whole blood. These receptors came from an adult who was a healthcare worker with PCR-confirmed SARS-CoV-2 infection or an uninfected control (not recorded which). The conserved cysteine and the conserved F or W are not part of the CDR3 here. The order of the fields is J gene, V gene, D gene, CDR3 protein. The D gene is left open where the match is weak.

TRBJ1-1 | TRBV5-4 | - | ASSFSPGTEAF
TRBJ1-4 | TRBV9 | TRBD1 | ASGTTGATNEKLF
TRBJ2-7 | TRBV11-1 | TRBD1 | ASSLYGQGAYEQY
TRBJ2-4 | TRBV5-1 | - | ASSLGDIQY
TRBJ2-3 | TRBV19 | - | ASNRDVAGDTQY
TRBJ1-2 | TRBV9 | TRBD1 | ASRPMDRGFYGYT
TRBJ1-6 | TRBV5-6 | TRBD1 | ASSWARGRSPLH
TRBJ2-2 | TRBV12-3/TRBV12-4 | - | ASTALKGNTGELF
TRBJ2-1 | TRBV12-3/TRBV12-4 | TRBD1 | ASSPGTGSYNEQF
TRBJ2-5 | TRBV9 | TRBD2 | ASSPVTSGGETQY
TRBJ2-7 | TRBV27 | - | ASARTVAYEQY
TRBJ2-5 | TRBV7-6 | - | ASSLHRRETQY
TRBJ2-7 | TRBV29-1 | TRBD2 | SVSPGTSGVNYEQY
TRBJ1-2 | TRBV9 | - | ASSPVQYYGYT
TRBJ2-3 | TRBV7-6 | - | ASSLAQRDTQY
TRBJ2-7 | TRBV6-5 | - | ASSRMGAYYEQY
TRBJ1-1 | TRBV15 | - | ATSRGGAYGTEAF
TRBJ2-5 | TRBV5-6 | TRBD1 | ASSLPGGIQTQY
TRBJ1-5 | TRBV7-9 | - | ASSLEGGVKPQH
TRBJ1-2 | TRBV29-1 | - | SVEKGGDGYT
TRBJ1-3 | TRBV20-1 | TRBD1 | SASPGTVSRVDTIY
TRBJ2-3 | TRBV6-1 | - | ASSEETTSTDTQY
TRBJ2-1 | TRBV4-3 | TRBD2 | ASSQDRAGGHNEQF
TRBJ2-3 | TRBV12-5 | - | ASGPDGGDTQY
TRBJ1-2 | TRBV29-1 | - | SVESPDRYGYT